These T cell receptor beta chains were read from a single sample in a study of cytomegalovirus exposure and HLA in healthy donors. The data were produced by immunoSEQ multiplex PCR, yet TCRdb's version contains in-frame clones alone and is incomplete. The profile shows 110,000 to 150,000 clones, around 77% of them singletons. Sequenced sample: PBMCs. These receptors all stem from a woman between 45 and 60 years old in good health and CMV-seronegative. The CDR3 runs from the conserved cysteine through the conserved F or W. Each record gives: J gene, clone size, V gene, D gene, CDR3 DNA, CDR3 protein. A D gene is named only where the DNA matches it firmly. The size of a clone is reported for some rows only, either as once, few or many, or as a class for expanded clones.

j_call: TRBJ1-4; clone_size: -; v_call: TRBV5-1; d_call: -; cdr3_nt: TGCGCCAGCAGCCAGGGCCAAGGTAATGAAAAACTGTTTTTT; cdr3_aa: CASSQGQGNEKLFF
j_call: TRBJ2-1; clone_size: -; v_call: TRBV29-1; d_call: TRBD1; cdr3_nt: TGCAGCGTGGGACAGGGTGGCGAGCAGTTCTTC; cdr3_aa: CSVGQGGEQFF
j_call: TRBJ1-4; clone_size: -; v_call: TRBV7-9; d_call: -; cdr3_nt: TGTGCCAGCAGCCCATCCGCTGGTAGTGAAAAACTGTTTTTT; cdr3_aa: CASSPSAGSEKLFF
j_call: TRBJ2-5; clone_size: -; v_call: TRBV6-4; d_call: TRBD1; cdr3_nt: TGTGCCAGCAGTGACTTCGGGACAGGGACAGAAGAGACCCAGTACTTC; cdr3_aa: CASSDFGTGTEETQYF
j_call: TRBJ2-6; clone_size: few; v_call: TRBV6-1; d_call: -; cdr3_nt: TGTGCCAGCAAAGAGGAAAGCTCTGGGGCCAACGTCCTGACTTTC; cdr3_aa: CASKEESSGANVLTF
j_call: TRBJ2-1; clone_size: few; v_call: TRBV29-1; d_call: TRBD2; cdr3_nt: TGCAGCGTTGAAGGTAGCGGGGGGGCCAATGAGCAGTTCTTC; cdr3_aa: CSVEGSGGANEQFF
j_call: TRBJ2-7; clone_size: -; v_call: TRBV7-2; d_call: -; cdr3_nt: TGTGCCAGCAGCTGGCCATCAGGTGCAATTTACGAGCAGTACTTC; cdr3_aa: CASSWPSGAIYEQYF
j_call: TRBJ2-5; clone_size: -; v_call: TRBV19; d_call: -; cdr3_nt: TGTGCCAGTAGTATTGCCAGTTCCACCCAAGAGACCCAGTACTTC; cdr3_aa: CASSIASSTQETQYF
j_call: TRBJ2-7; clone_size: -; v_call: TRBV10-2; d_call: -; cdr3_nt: TGCGCCAGCAGTGAGTCTCCGACAGGTTCCTACGAGCAGTACTTC; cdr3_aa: CASSESPTGSYEQYF
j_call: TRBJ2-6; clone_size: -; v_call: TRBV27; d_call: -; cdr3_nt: TGTGCCAGCAGTTCCACTGGGGCCAACGTCCTGACTTTC; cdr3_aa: CASSSTGANVLTF